Below are 19 T cell receptor beta chains sequenced from a single sample in a study of regulatory T cells in long-lasting Graves disease (dated by TCRdb to the early 2020s). This specimen's time point label, per the study, means: newly diagnosed GD, antithyroid drugs for less than 3 months. For both TCR sequencing and RNA sequencing, RNA was extracted from PBMCs in TRIzol. Receptors were amplified or captured by multiplex PCR. Sequenced using an Illumina HiSeq 4000. TCR beta libraries were built with iRepertoire HTBI primers and Arm-PCR amplification of CDR3 regions. The public reads were quality trimmed at Q25 with fastp and then assembled into clones with MiXCR by TCRdb, keeping productive beta chains. Every CDR3 protein is listed once, alongside the most common genes and DNA of its rows. Within this sample are 300,000 to 400,000 distinct CDR3 sequences, with about a sixth of them counted one time only. 30% of the sample rests with the top ten.

The sample was also reused in another study, on T cells in Graves' hyperthyroidism and ophthalmopathy.

The sample was peripheral blood mononuclear cells (PBMCs), taken at new diagnosis, from a patient treated with antithyroid drugs. Every receptor here comes from a man aged 35 to 55 with Graves disease. Donor details come from another sample of the same person, matched by shared clones.

This clonotype was seen many times. The chain employs TRBV20-1 and TRBJ2-1; 8 bases are shared with TRBD2. The CDR3 runs 14 residues. Germline V gene lookup returns CDR1 DFQATT and CDR2 SNEGSKA (reference sequence). The V segment lost 6 bases and the J segment 0 bases; nucleotides outside the gene matches: 4. For the CDR3, the DNA is TGCAGTGCCCCGGGGGGGCGCTCCTACAATGAGCAGTTCTTC. Translating gives CSAPGGRSYNEQFF.

This clonotype was seen more than once but under ten times. The chain carries TRBV15 and TRBJ2-4, with TRBD1 matching over 8 bases. V shed 2 bases, J shed 11 bases, and the junction held 8 bases outside the gene matches. The CDR3 runs 14 residues. Germline CDR1 is LNHNV and CDR2 is YYDKDF (reference sequence). The CDR3 reads CATSRRQGLFVQYF. CDR3 nucleotide sequence: TGTGCCACCAGCAGAAGACAGGGGCTGTTTGTTCAGTACTTC.

This clonotype was detected a few times. V and J are TRBV29-1 and TRBJ1-5; weak D call: TRBD1 (6 bases). This CDR3 has 13 residues. Trimming took off 5 bases at V and 4 bases at J, with 12 bases between the two ends. CDR1 and CDR2 (germline): SQVTM, ANQGSEA. The chain's CDR3 is CSVRGHGNQPQHF. The CDR3 DNA is TGCAGCGTTCGGGGACATGGAAATCAGCCCCAGCATTTT.

V is TRBV28 and J is TRBJ2-7, with 11 bases aligning to TRBD2. The DNA matches TRBJ2-5 better at its end, which makes the J call doubtful. The CDR3 runs to 16 residues. CDR1 MDHEN and CDR2 SYDVKM come from the germline V gene. CDR3 coding DNA: TGTGCCAGCAGCCCGCGGACTAGCGGGTTTCAAGAGACCCAGTACTTC. It translates to CASSPRTSGFQETQYF.

At least ten counts were recorded for this clonotype. V and J are TRBV5-6 and TRBJ2-5, with a weak D call TRBD2 (6 bases). CDR3 size: 14 residues. The germline CDR1 and CDR2 sequences are SGHDT and YYEEEE. V dropped 5 bases and J dropped 7 bases, with 18 bases sitting between them. The CDR3 here is CASSPVPVGGTQYF. CDR3 DNA: TGTGCCAGCAGTCCCGTCCCAGTGGGGGGGACCCAGTACTTC.

This clonotype was seen at least ten times. The CDR3 region is CASSEMRSGELFF. CDR3 nucleotide sequence: TGTGCCAGCAGTGAAATGAGGTCCGGGGAGCTGTTTTTT. The V call is TRBV6-1, the J call TRBJ2-2; unclear D gene. CDR1 and CDR2 from the germline V gene are MNHNS and SASEGT. CDR3 length equals 13 residues. V was cut by 2 bases and J by 6 bases, with 7 bases left in between.

This clonotype was recorded many times. The chain recombines TRBV3-1 with TRBJ2-5; 12 bases line up with TRBD2. With V trimmed by 1 base and J by 2 bases, 8 bases remained unmatched. Per the germline V gene, CDR1 is LGHDT and CDR2 is YNNKEL (reference sequence). The CDR3 sequence is 18 residues long. The CDR3 spells CASSQVGLLAGGQETQYF. The CDR3 bases are TGTGCCAGCAGCCAAGTCGGATTGCTAGCGGGGGGGCAAGAGACCCAGTACTTC.

The table lists this clonotype with many counts. The CDR3, as DNA: TGTGCCATCAGTGAGTATGAGGGTCAGCCCCAGCATTTT. As protein: CAISEYEGQPQHF. The rearrangement joins TRBV10-3 to TRBJ1-5; D not certain. The CDR3 contains 13 residues. Germline V gives CDR1 ENHRY, CDR2 SYGVKD. V was pared by 1 base and J by 6 bases, with 7 bases between.

The chain has TRBV14 and TRBJ2-7; D not certain. The V gene lost 5 bases and the J gene lost 3 bases, with 14 bases spanning the gap. The CDR3 consists of 14 residues. The germline CDR1 and CDR2 sequences are SGHDN and FVKESK. The CDR3 region has the DNA TGTGCCAGCAGCATTGGGATCTTGGGCTACGAGCAGTACTTC. Translation gives CASSIGILGYEQYF.

In its sample, this clonotype was seen many times. The chain combines TRBV2 with TRBJ2-5; D remains ambiguous. Per the germline V gene, CDR1 is SNHLY and CDR2 is FYNNEI. Trimming took off 6 bases at V and 0 bases at J, with 11 bases between the two ends. This CDR3 has 14 residues. The CDR3 sequence: CASSGQPYQETQYF. CDR3 bases: TGTGCCAGCAGCGGCCAACCGTACCAAGAGACCCAGTACTTC. Full variable domain (missing parts from reference TRBV2 and TRBJ2-5): EPEVTQTPSHQVTQMGQEVILRCVPISNHLYFYWYRQILGQKVEFLVSFYNNEISEKSEIFDDQFSVERPDGSNFTLKIRSTKLEDSAMYFCASSGQPYQETQYFGPGTRLLVL.

The chain uses TRBV10-2 and TRBJ1-5, with a weak D call TRBD1 (5 bases). The CDR3 has 14 residues. Trimming stripped 3 bases from V and 5 bases from J, with 11 bases between. The germline CDR1 and CDR2 sequences are WSHSY and SAAADI. The CDR3 is CASSDWGKYQPQHF. The DNA of the CDR3 is TGCGCCAGCAGTGATTGGGGGAAGTATCAGCCCCAGCATTTT.

This clonotype showed up many times. The gene calls are TRBV7-2 and TRBJ2-6; no reliable D call. V was trimmed by 3 bases and J by 0 bases, leaving 3 bases between them. The germline gives CDR1 SGHTA, CDR2 FQGNSA. The CDR3 is 14 amino acids. This CDR3 reads CASSFNSGANVLTF. CDR3 nucleotide sequence: TGTGCCAGCAGCTTTAACTCTGGGGCCAACGTCCTGACTTTC. The variable domain in full, with the rest retrieved from reference TRBV7-2 and TRBJ2-6, is GAGVSQSPSNKVTEKGKDVELRCDPISGHTALYWYRQSLGQGLEFLIYFQGNSAPDKSGLPSDRFSAERTGGSVSTLTIQRTQQEDSAVYLCASSFNSGANVLTFGAGSRLTVL.

This clonotype was counted many times. This sequence joins TRBV30 and TRBJ1-1; D possibly corresponds to TRBD1 (6 bases). The germline V gene encodes CDR1 GTSNPN and CDR2 SVGIG (reference sequence). This CDR3 region has 15 residues. Trimming cost V 3 bases and J 3 bases, with 17 bases left between them. The CDR3 sequence is CAWSATGLGDTEAFF. The CDR3 DNA is TGTGCCTGGAGCGCAACAGGGTTGGGGGACACTGAAGCTTTCTTT.

The table lists this clonotype with many counts. The chain uses TRBV10-3 and TRBJ2-2, with TRBD2 matching 12 bases. V was clipped by 6 bases and J by 0 bases; unmatched bases: 11. This CDR3 is built from 19 residues. Germline lookup yields CDR1 ENHRY and CDR2 SYGVKD. For the CDR3, the DNA is TGTGCCATCAGCCTAGCGGGGGGGCCCGACCAACCGAACACCGGGGAGCTGTTTTTT. Translation: CAISLAGGPDQPNTGELFF.

In this sample, this clonotype turned up a few times. The gene calls are TRBV29-1 and TRBJ1-5; D remains ambiguous. Trimming took off 5 bases at V and 0 bases at J, with 8 bases between the two ends. This CDR3 has 13 residues. Germline V gene sequence: CDR1 SQVTM, CDR2 ANQGSEA. The CDR3 loop reads CSVQIDSNQPQHF. The CDR3 DNA is TGCAGCGTTCAAATAGATAGCAATCAGCCCCAGCATTTT.

This clonotype was detected many times. The rearrangement uses TRBV5-6 and TRBJ2-2; D gene ambiguous. Looked up from germline, CDR1 is SGHDT and CDR2 is YYEEEE. This CDR3 comprises 14 residues. V was shortened by 6 bases and J by 2 bases, with 11 bases between the two germline ends. DNA of the CDR3: TGTGCCAGCAACCTAGACCTAAACACCGGGGAGCTGTTTTTT. It specifies CASNLDLNTGELFF.

Ten or more counts support this clonotype. This rearrangement joins TRBV6-2 or TRBV6-3 to TRBJ2-7, with 7 bases aligning to TRBD1. CDR3 length: 16 amino acids. Germline V gene data show CDR1 as MNHEY and CDR2 as SVGEGT. V trimming: 6 bases; J trimming: 0 bases; junction bases outside the gene matches: 11. For the CDR3, the DNA is TGTGCCAGCAGCTATACAGGGGCAGACAGCTCCTACGAGCAGTACTTC. It encodes CASSYTGADSSYEQYF.

This clonotype was picked up many times. The chain joins TRBV9 to TRBJ1-6, with D hard to call. Germline CDR1 and CDR2: SGDLS and YYNGEE. Trimming left V 4 bases short and J 5 bases short, with 13 bases between. The CDR3 extends over 15 amino acids. CDR3 region: CASSNARLNNSPLHF. CDR3 nucleotide sequence: TGTGCCAGCAGCAACGCGAGGTTAAATAATTCACCCCTCCACTTT. Complete variable domain (other parts from reference TRBV9 and TRBJ1-6): DSGVTQTPKHLITATGQRVTLRCSPRSGDLSVYWYQQSLDQGLQFLIQYYNGEERAKGNILERFSAQQFPDLHSELNLSSLELGDSALYFCASSNARLNNSPLHFGNGTRLTVT.

The chain joins TRBV3-1 to TRBJ2-1; 10 bases are shared with TRBD2. The DNA end favors TRBJ2-5, so the J call may be wrong. Germline assignment: CDR1 LGHDT and CDR2 YNNKEL (reference sequence). This CDR3 region has 15 residues. In DNA, the CDR3 is TGTGCCAGCAGCCCTCCGGGACTAGCGAAAGAGACCCAGTACTTC. Protein product: CASSPPGLAKETQYF.